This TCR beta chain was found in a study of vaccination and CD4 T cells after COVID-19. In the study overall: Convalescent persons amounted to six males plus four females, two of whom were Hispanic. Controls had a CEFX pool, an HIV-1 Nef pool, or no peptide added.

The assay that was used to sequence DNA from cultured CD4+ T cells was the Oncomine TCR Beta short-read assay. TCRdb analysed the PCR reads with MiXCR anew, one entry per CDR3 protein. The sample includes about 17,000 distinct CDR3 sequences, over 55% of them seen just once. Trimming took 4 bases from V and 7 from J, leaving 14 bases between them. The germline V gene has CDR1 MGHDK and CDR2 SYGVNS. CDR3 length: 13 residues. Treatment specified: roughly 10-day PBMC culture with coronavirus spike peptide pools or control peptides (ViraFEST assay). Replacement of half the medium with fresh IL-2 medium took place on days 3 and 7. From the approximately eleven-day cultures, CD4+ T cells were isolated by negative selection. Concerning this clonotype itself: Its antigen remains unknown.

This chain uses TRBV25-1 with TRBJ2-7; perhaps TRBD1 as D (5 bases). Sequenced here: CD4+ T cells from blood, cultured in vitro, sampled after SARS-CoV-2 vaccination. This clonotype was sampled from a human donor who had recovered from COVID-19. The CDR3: CASSAPGLREQYF. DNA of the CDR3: TGTGCCAGCAGTGCGCCAGGGCTGCGGGAGCAGTACTTC.